The 20 T cell receptor beta chains given below trace back to one sample, sequenced in a study of T cell responses to AZD1222 COVID-19 vaccine (dated by TCRdb to the early 2020s). What the time point label conveys for this sample: baseline before first vaccination. Receptors were amplified or captured by the immunoSEQ multiplex PCR assay. As stored in TCRdb, this immuneACCESS dataset retains in-frame rearrangements with V and J assigned. A fraction of the clones does not appear; measured against another copy, unresolved V genes explain less than half of the discrepancy, and the remainder lacks a known reason. This sample holds over 65,000 clones; almost 80% were observed only once. The ten most abundant clones make up 20% to 25% of the sample. The input for sequencing was peripheral blood, taken on day 0 of AZD1222 vaccination. The receptor source for this set is an adult in good health.

This chain connects TRBV2 to TRBJ2-7; unclear D gene. The germline CDR1 and CDR2 sequences are SNHLY and FYNNEI. Trimming removed 5 bases from V and 1 base from J, with 6 bases in between. CDR3 size: 12 residues. Written as DNA, the CDR3 is TGTGCCAGCAGTAGACAATCCTACGAGCAGTACTTC. Translating gives CASSRQSYEQYF.

The genes are TRBV6-5 and TRBJ1-2; tentative D call: TRBD1 (6 bases). From germline, CDR1 is MNHEY and CDR2 SVGAGI. V lost 5 bases and J lost 8, with 15 bases in between. This CDR3 has 13 residues. The CDR3 sequence: CASSLQGEEGYTF. The CDR3 DNA reads TGTGCCAGCAGTCTACAGGGAGAGGAAGGCTACACCTTC.

The chain uses TRBV30 and TRBJ2-4; either TRBD1 or TRBD2 may supply D (5 bases each). The CDR3 runs to 17 residues. CDR1 GTSNPN and CDR2 SVGIG come from the germline V gene (reference sequence). V lost 4 bases, J lost 2 bases, and 21 bases lay in between. Written as DNA, the CDR3 is TGTGCCTGGACTAGGACGGGGCTGGGGTTTACCAAAAACATTCAGTACTTC. It encodes CAWTRTGLGFTKNIQYF. Filled out from reference TRBV30 and TRBJ2-4, the complete variable domain reads SQTIHQWPATLVQPVGSPLSLECTVEGTSNPNLYWYRQAAGRGLQLLFYSVGIGQISSEVPQNLSASRPQDRQFILSSKKLLLSDSGFYLCAWTRTGLGFTKNIQYFGAGTRLSVL.

This clone has only a few counts. The gene calls are TRBV7-8 and TRBJ2-3; D not resolved. This CDR3 is built from 12 residues. Germline assignment: CDR1 SGHVS and CDR2 FQNEAQ. The V gene lost 6 bases and the J gene lost 2 bases, with 6 bases spanning the gap. DNA of the CDR3: TGTGCCAGCAGACGAATCACAGATACGCAGTATTTT. It encodes CASRRITDTQYF.

This chain links TRBV3-1 (or the pseudogene TRBV3-2) with TRBJ2-3, with 7 bases identical to TRBD2. In germline, CDR1 is LGHDT, CDR2 YNNKEL (reference sequence). Germline trimming cut 4 bases from V and 1 base from J; bases unmatched to any gene: 14. The CDR3 loop spans 18 amino acids. The CDR3 loop reads CASSLQRGWSGGTDTQYF. CDR3 bases: TGTGCCAGCAGCCTCCAACGGGGATGGAGCGGGGGCACAGATACGCAGTATTTT.

The chain joins TRBV7-9 to TRBJ1-2, with no clear D. CDR1 and CDR2 from the germline V gene are SEHNR and FQNEAQ (reference sequence). The CDR3 is 15 amino acids. Trimming left V 5 bases short and J 3 bases short, with 16 bases between. CDR3 DNA sequence: TGTGCCAGCAGCCCAGCCTCGTTCGGCGACTATGGCTACACCTTC. Its translation is CASSPASFGDYGYTF.

The rearrangement joins TRBV7-9 to TRBJ1-6; D gene uncertain. The V gene lost 0 bases and the J gene lost 10 bases, with 13 bases spanning the gap. The CDR3 covers 15 residues. Per germline, CDR1 SEHNR and CDR2 FQNEAQ (reference sequence). CDR3 amino acids: CASSLAVPDGSPLHF. CDR3 nucleotide sequence: TGTGCCAGCAGCTTAGCGGTGCCGGATGGGTCACCCCTCCACTTT. Drawing the rest from reference TRBV7-9 and TRBJ1-6, the complete variable domain is DTGVSQNPRHKITKRGQNVTFRCDPISEHNRLYWYRQTLGQGPEFLTYFQNEAQLEKSRLLSDRFSAERPKGSFSTLEIQRTEQGDSAMYLCASSLAVPDGSPLHFGNGTRLTVT.

This chain links TRBV5-4 with TRBJ1-5; TRBD1 aligns across 7 bases. In germline, CDR1 is SGHNT, CDR2 YYREEE (reference sequence). The CDR3 length is 16 residues. V lost 5 bases, J lost 6 bases, and 14 bases stayed unmatched. CDR3 bases: TGTGCCAGCAGTTGCGACCGGGACAGACGGGCTCAGCCCCAGCATTTT. This gives the protein CASSCDRDRRAQPQHF.

In this sample, this clone turned up once. V gene TRBV19 combines with J gene TRBJ2-1; a weak D match, TRBD1 (5 bases). The V end was cut by 0 bases, the J end by 2 bases, with 11 bases between. CDR3 length: 16 amino acids. CDR1 is LNHDA and CDR2 is SQIVND in the germline V gene (reference sequence). The CDR3 spells CASSIEAGYPYNEQFF. The CDR3, as DNA: TGTGCCAGTAGTATAGAAGCAGGGTACCCCTACAATGAGCAGTTCTTC.

The V and J genes are TRBV19 and TRBJ2-5; 12 bases map to TRBD2. This CDR3 spans 15 amino acids. J lost 5 bases, V lost 8 bases, and 9 bases had no gene match. Germline V CDR1 and CDR2: LNHDA, SQIVND (reference sequence). CDR3 in DNA: TGTGCCAGTGCCCTAGGACTAGCGGGACGGGAGACCCAGTACTTC. Translated, it gives CASALGLAGRETQYF.

This clone was detected many times. Additional DNA sequences in this sample encode the identical CDR3. This chain connects TRBV5-1 to TRBJ2-2; perhaps TRBD1 as D (5 bases). V was shortened by 4 bases and J by 1 base, with 8 bases between the two germline ends. Germline lookup yields CDR1 SGHRS and CDR2 YFSETQ. This CDR3 comprises 14 residues. Written as DNA, the CDR3 is TGCGCCAGCAGCATAGGACAGAACACCGGGGAGCTGTTTTTT. This gives the protein CASSIGQNTGELFF.

This clone was seen only a few times. The chain employs TRBV28 and TRBJ1-5; possible D gene TRBD1, 6 bases. The CDR3 runs to 15 residues. Trimming removed 5 bases from V and 3 bases from J, with 14 bases in between. CDR1 MDHEN and CDR2 SYDVKM come from the germline V gene. The CDR3 sequence: CASSPRGANNQPQHF. The CDR3, as DNA: TGTGCCAGCAGTCCGAGGGGGGCTAACAATCAGCCCCAGCATTTT.

This clone has a single count. The genes are TRBV10-1 and TRBJ2-3; 8 bases are a match to TRBD1. The CDR3 is made up of 16 amino acids. CDR1 is WNHNN and CDR2 is SYGVQD in the germline V gene (reference sequence). Losses at the gene ends were 0 bases for V and 2 bases for J; bases not matched to a gene: 4. Here the CDR3 DNA reads TGCGCCAGCAGTGAGTCGACAGGGGCGAACACAGATACGCAGTATTTT. It specifies CASSESTGANTDTQYF.

V usage is TRBV9 and J usage is TRBJ2-1; D uncertain. There are 13 residues in the CDR3. Germline CDR1 SGDLS, CDR2 YYNGEE. The ends were cut back, 3 bases at V and 2 bases at J, with 6 bases in the middle. This chain's CDR3 is CASSASTYNEQFF. CDR3 coding DNA: TGTGCCAGCAGCGCCAGCACCTACAATGAGCAGTTCTTC. Filled out from reference TRBV9 and TRBJ2-1, the complete variable domain reads DSGVTQTPKHLITATGQRVTLRCSPRSGDLSVYWYQQSLDQGLQFLIQYYNGEERAKGNILERFSAQQFPDLHSELNLSSLELGDSALYFCASSASTYNEQFFGPGTRLTVL.

This chain links TRBV27 with TRBJ1-1; D uncertain. Trimming removed 5 bases at V and 1 base at J, with 11 bases between. This CDR3 region has 14 residues. CDR1 is MNHEY, CDR2 SMNVEV, per germline (reference sequence). CDR3 protein: CASSHPSGNTEAFF. The DNA for the CDR3 is TGTGCCAGCAGTCATCCCTCGGGGAACACTGAAGCTTTCTTT.

In this sample, this clone turned up a few times. The chain couples TRBV6-5 to TRBJ1-2; D unresolved. Germline assignment: CDR1 MNHEY and CDR2 SVGAGI. V shed 0 bases and J shed 4 bases, with 6 bases lying between them. The CDR3 covers 13 residues. The DNA for the CDR3 is TGTGCCAGCAGTTACTCGACCAGCTATGGCTACACCTTC. This codes for CASSYSTSYGYTF.

J is TRBJ1-3 and V is TRBV7-9; 7 nucleotides line up with TRBD1. Germline V gene sequence: CDR1 SEHNR, CDR2 FQNEAQ (reference sequence). The ends lost 7 bases at V and 4 bases at J; junction bases unmatched: 19. This CDR3 is built from 18 residues. CDR3 nucleotide sequence: TGTGCCAGCATTCCTCTTAGCGCCACAGGGGAGGCAGGAAACACCATATATTTT. Amino acid sequence: CASIPLSATGEAGNTIYF.

In its sample, this clone was seen many times. CDR3 DNA sequence: TGTGCCAGCAGTGCGGGGGGGAGTATCAACTACGAGCAGTACTTC. Protein: CASSAGGSINYEQYF. The chain recombines TRBV28 with TRBJ2-7; 9 nucleotides match TRBD2. The CDR3 runs to 15 residues. In germline, CDR1 is MDHEN, CDR2 SYDVKM. The J segment lost 3 bases and the V segment lost 5 bases, leaving 8 bases of the junction unmatched.

The V and J genes are TRBV5-5 and TRBJ1-1, with D maybe TRBD1 (6 bases). Germline CDR1 reads SGHKS; CDR2 reads YYEKEE (reference sequence). The length of the CDR3 is 16 residues. V gave up 2 bases and J gave up 5 bases, with 19 bases separating them. Here the CDR3 reads CASSFSPIPGATEAFF. In nucleotides, the CDR3 is TGTGCCAGCAGCTTCTCTCCGATTCCAGGGGCTACTGAAGCTTTCTTT.

The chain links TRBV5-1 to TRBJ2-7; 8 bases are a match to TRBD1. Unmatched junction bases numbered 6, after V lost 4 bases and J lost 3 bases. Germline V gene lookup returns CDR1 SGHRS and CDR2 YFSETQ. The CDR3 runs to 14 residues. CDR3 sequence (DNA): TGCGCCAGCAGCGAGTGGACAGGGAACTACGAGCAGTACTTC. Its protein is CASSEWTGNYEQYF.